This TCR beta chain was sequenced during a study of blood T cell repertoires in COVID-19. In the source study's methods: For nucleated cells, counts were estimated from reference gene primer amplification. Sequencing used immunoSEQ multiplex PCR; TCRdb keeps in-frame clones, though not all of them. That table supplies the V and J calls and clone size; D and trimming were determined from the DNA. The data hold around 110,000 clones, with approximately 83% observed a single time. CDR3 size: 13 residues. V lost 6 bases and J lost 1, with 6 bases in between. Germline V gives CDR1 SEHNR, CDR2 FQNEAQ (reference sequence).

This clonotype was sampled from a woman aged 65 to 85 with acute or convalescent COVID-19. The sequencing input was peripheral blood. This sequence joins TRBV7-9 and TRBJ2-2; D remains ambiguous. The CDR3: CASSSVNTGELFF. The CDR3 DNA sequence: TGTGCCAGCAGTTCGGTGAACACCGGGGAGCTGTTTTTT.